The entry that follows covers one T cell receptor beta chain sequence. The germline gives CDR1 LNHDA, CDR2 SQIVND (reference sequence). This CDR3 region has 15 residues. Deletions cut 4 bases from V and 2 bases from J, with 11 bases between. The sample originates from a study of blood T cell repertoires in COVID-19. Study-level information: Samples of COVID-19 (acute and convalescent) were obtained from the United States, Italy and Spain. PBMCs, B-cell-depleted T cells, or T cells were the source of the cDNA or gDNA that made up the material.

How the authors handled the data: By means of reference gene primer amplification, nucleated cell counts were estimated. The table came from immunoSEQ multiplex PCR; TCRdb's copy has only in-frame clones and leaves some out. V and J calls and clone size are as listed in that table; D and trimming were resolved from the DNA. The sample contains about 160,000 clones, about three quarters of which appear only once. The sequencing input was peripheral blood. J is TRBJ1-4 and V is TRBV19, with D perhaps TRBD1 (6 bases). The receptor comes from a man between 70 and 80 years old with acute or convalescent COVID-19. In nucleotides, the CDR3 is TGTGCCAGTAGTACGAGGGACACTACTAATGAAAAACTGTTTTTT. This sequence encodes CASSTRDTTNEKLFF.